Judged by abundance, the clone carrying this T cell receptor beta chain is medium-sized. Its antigen is currently unknown. Until they underwent thyroid surgery, no patient had received any treatment. The sample is drawn from a study of metastatic and nonmetastatic thyroid tumors. MiXCR was used by TCRdb to re-call the PCR reads. The data show more than 12,000 clones, approximately 25% seen once. Points from the study as a whole: It was reported that TCR beta diversity was significantly higher in malignant thyroid tumors than benign nodules, in blood and tumor.

After removal of 3 bases from V and 3 bases from J, the junction contained 12 bases not matched to a gene. Germline values: CDR1 DFQATT, CDR2 SNEGSKA (reference sequence). This CDR3 spans 17 amino acids. The clonotype comes from a female donor with papillary thyroid cancer or a benign thyroid nodule (not recorded which). Some clones in this sample may be carry-over from other donors' samples. Sequenced: tumor tissue. The chain combines TRBV20-1 with TRBJ2-1, with 9 bases matching TRBD2. The CDR3 bases are TGCAGTGCTAGCGTGGGTGGGCCTAGCGGGAACTACAATGAGCAGTTCTTC. Translated, it gives CSASVGGPSGNYNEQFF.